Listed below are T cell receptor beta chains from one sample, sequenced in a study of blood T cell repertoires in COVID-19. Method: immunoSEQ multiplex PCR; TCRdb's copy keeps in-frame clones and lacks some. The sample has 60,000 to 85,000 clones, more than 75% seen once. Sequences were obtained from peripheral blood. Every receptor here comes from a human donor in a cohort sampled during active COVID-19. Both conserved end residues are part of each CDR3. Each record gives: J gene, clone size, V gene, D gene, CDR3 protein, CDR3 DNA. A D gene is named only where the DNA matches it firmly. Not every row has a clone size; where given, it reads once, few, many or a size class.

j_call: TRBJ2-3; clone_size: once; v_call: TRBV5-1; d_call: .; cdr3_aa: CASSLEGGGPGTDTQYF; cdr3_nt: TGCGCCAGCAGCTTGGAGGGGGGAGGGCCAGGCACAGATACGCAGTATTTT
j_call: TRBJ2-7; clone_size: .; v_call: TRBV7-6; d_call: .; cdr3_aa: CASSQGQLTSYEQYF; cdr3_nt: TGTGCCAGCAGCCAAGGACAGCTTACATCCTACGAGCAGTACTTC
j_call: TRBJ2-7; clone_size: .; v_call: TRBV5-1; d_call: .; cdr3_aa: CASSLLVGEEQYF; cdr3_nt: TGCGCCAGCAGCTTGCTTGTCGGTGAGGAGCAGTACTTC
j_call: TRBJ1-2; clone_size: .; v_call: TRBV27; d_call: .; cdr3_aa: CASSPQGFGYTF; cdr3_nt: TGTGCCAGCAGTCCGCAGGGGTTCGGCTACACCTTC
j_call: TRBJ2-2; clone_size: .; v_call: TRBV6-5; d_call: TRBD2; cdr3_aa: CASSSSSGNTGELFF; cdr3_nt: TGTGCCAGCAGTTCCTCTAGCGGGAACACCGGGGAGCTGTTTTTT
j_call: TRBJ2-1; clone_size: .; v_call: TRBV11-2; d_call: .; cdr3_aa: CASSFKSSYNEQFF; cdr3_nt: TGTGCCAGCAGCTTTAAGAGCTCCTACAATGAGCAGTTCTTC
j_call: TRBJ1-2; clone_size: .; v_call: TRBV18; d_call: TRBD1; cdr3_aa: CASSMLDRPEYGYTF; cdr3_nt: TGTGCCAGCTCAATGCTGGACAGGCCTGAGTATGGCTACACCTTC
j_call: TRBJ1-6; clone_size: .; v_call: TRBV11-2; d_call: .; cdr3_aa: CATRMSRSYNSPLHF; cdr3_nt: TGTGCCACCCGCATGAGCCGTTCCTATAATTCACCCCTCCACTTT
j_call: TRBJ2-1; clone_size: .; v_call: TRBV28; d_call: TRBD2; cdr3_aa: CASSSPRTSGRNNEQFF; cdr3_nt: TGTGCCAGCAGTTCGCCGAGGACTAGCGGGAGGAACAATGAGCAGTTCTTC
j_call: TRBJ1-2; clone_size: .; v_call: TRBV5-6; d_call: .; cdr3_aa: CASSSQGTDFNGYTF; cdr3_nt: TGTGCCAGCAGCTCCCAGGGAACAGATTTTAATGGCTACACCTTC
j_call: TRBJ1-4; clone_size: .; v_call: TRBV30; d_call: TRBD1; cdr3_aa: CAWSVWGQGEKLFF; cdr3_nt: TGTGCCTGGAGTGTATGGGGACAGGGGGAAAAACTGTTTTTT
j_call: TRBJ2-7; clone_size: .; v_call: TRBV7-6; d_call: TRBD2; cdr3_aa: CASSLDASGISYEQYF; cdr3_nt: TGTGCCAGCAGCTTGGATGCTAGCGGGATCTCCTACGAGCAGTACTTC
j_call: TRBJ2-7; clone_size: .; v_call: TRBV18; d_call: TRBD2; cdr3_aa: CASSGLAGGLAEQYF; cdr3_nt: TGTGCCAGCTCAGGACTAGCGGGAGGTCTCGCCGAGCAGTACTTC
j_call: TRBJ1-2; clone_size: once; v_call: TRBV28; d_call: TRBD1; cdr3_aa: CASIRGFLTGGLGYTF; cdr3_nt: TGTGCCAGCATCAGGGGTTTCTTGACAGGGGGCCTTGGCTACACCTTC
j_call: TRBJ2-6; clone_size: .; v_call: TRBV11-2; d_call: .; cdr3_aa: CASSITGIPGANVLTF; cdr3_nt: TGTGCCAGCAGCATAACAGGTATCCCTGGGGCCAACGTCCTGACTTTC
j_call: TRBJ2-6; clone_size: .; v_call: TRBV7-2; d_call: .; cdr3_aa: CASQLGPGANVLTF; cdr3_nt: TGTGCCAGCCAACTAGGTCCTGGGGCCAACGTCCTGACTTTC
j_call: TRBJ2-2; clone_size: .; v_call: TRBV13; d_call: .; cdr3_aa: CASSTRVGELFF; cdr3_nt: TGTGCCAGCAGCACCCGGGTCGGGGAGCTGTTTTTT
j_call: TRBJ2-7; clone_size: .; v_call: TRBV5-4; d_call: .; cdr3_aa: CASSLILGGPEYEQYF; cdr3_nt: TGTGCCAGCAGCTTGATTTTGGGGGGTCCAGAGTACGAGCAGTACTTC
j_call: TRBJ1-2; clone_size: .; v_call: TRBV28; d_call: .; cdr3_aa: CASSLRWALNYGYTF; cdr3_nt: TGTGCCAGCAGTTTAAGATGGGCTCTTAACTATGGCTACACCTTC
j_call: TRBJ2-7; clone_size: once; v_call: TRBV24-1; d_call: .; cdr3_aa: CATSDRWTYSYEQYF; cdr3_nt: TGTGCCACCAGTGATCGCTGGACATACTCCTACGAGCAGTACTTC
j_call: TRBJ2-7; clone_size: .; v_call: TRBV19; d_call: TRBD2; cdr3_aa: CASSVGGLAASYEQYF; cdr3_nt: TGTGCCAGTAGTGTTGGAGGACTAGCGGCTTCCTACGAGCAGTACTTC
j_call: TRBJ1-5; clone_size: few; v_call: TRBV6-2/TRBV6-3; d_call: TRBD1; cdr3_aa: CASSTPATGVSNQPQHF; cdr3_nt: TGTGCCAGCAGTACCCCCGCGACAGGGGTGAGCAATCAGCCCCAGCATTTT
j_call: TRBJ2-2; clone_size: .; v_call: TRBV12-3/TRBV12-4; d_call: .; cdr3_aa: CASSFLEELFF; cdr3_nt: TGTGCCAGCAGTTTTTTAGAGGAGCTGTTTTTT
j_call: TRBJ2-5; clone_size: once; v_call: TRBV5-4; d_call: TRBD2; cdr3_aa: CASSLPGLAGQETQYF; cdr3_nt: TGTGCCAGCAGCTTGCCGGGACTAGCGGGACAAGAGACCCAGTACTTC
j_call: TRBJ2-3; clone_size: .; v_call: TRBV5-5; d_call: TRBD1; cdr3_aa: CASSPGSLQGALDTQYF; cdr3_nt: TGTGCCAGCAGCCCTGGCTCATTACAGGGGGCGTTGGATACGCAGTATTTT
j_call: TRBJ2-7; clone_size: .; v_call: TRBV5-1; d_call: TRBD1; cdr3_aa: CASSLAPGQSYEQYF; cdr3_nt: TGCGCCAGCAGCTTGGCTCCGGGACAGTCTTACGAGCAGTACTTC
j_call: TRBJ2-7; clone_size: few; v_call: TRBV29-1; d_call: TRBD1; cdr3_aa: CSVGQDRVSEQYF; cdr3_nt: TGCAGCGTTGGCCAGGACAGGGTCAGCGAGCAGTACTTC
j_call: TRBJ2-1; clone_size: .; v_call: TRBV5-1; d_call: TRBD1; cdr3_aa: CASSFQPGQGVDEQFF; cdr3_nt: TGCGCCAGCAGCTTCCAACCGGGACAGGGGGTGGATGAGCAGTTCTTC
j_call: TRBJ2-2; clone_size: .; v_call: TRBV19; d_call: TRBD1; cdr3_aa: CASRVADRGFGGELFF; cdr3_nt: TGTGCCAGTAGGGTTGCGGACAGGGGTTTTGGCGGGGAGCTGTTTTTT
j_call: TRBJ1-1; clone_size: once; v_call: TRBV12-5; d_call: .; cdr3_aa: CASGFEGTEAFF; cdr3_nt: TGTGCTAGTGGTTTTGAGGGAACTGAAGCTTTCTTT
j_call: TRBJ2-7; clone_size: .; v_call: TRBV12-1; d_call: .; cdr3_aa: CASSLSSPGQGDHEQYF; cdr3_nt: TGTGCCAGCAGCTTGTCGAGCCCGGGACAGGGGGACCACGAGCAGTACTTC
j_call: TRBJ2-1; clone_size: once; v_call: TRBV2; d_call: TRBD2; cdr3_aa: CASSLTSGIGNEQFF; cdr3_nt: TGTGCCAGCAGCCTCACTAGCGGGATAGGCAATGAGCAGTTCTTC
j_call: TRBJ2-7; clone_size: .; v_call: TRBV5-1; d_call: TRBD2; cdr3_aa: CASSLTTGGVYEQYF; cdr3_nt: TGCGCCAGCAGCCTTACAACGGGAGGAGTCTACGAGCAGTACTTC
j_call: TRBJ1-5; clone_size: once; v_call: TRBV5-5; d_call: TRBD1; cdr3_aa: CASSWGGQGIQPQHF; cdr3_nt: TGTGCCAGCAGCTGGGGGGGACAGGGAATTCAGCCCCAGCATTTT
j_call: TRBJ2-2; clone_size: .; v_call: TRBV2; d_call: .; cdr3_aa: CASSTSSAGELFF; cdr3_nt: TGTGCCAGCAGCACTAGCTCCGCCGGGGAGCTGTTTTTT
j_call: TRBJ2-7; clone_size: many; v_call: TRBV5-5; d_call: .; cdr3_aa: CASSLALRGEYYEQYF; cdr3_nt: TGTGCCAGCAGCTTGGCCCTCAGGGGAGAGTACTACGAGCAGTACTTC
j_call: TRBJ1-3; clone_size: once; v_call: TRBV29-1; d_call: .; cdr3_aa: CSVRTSPGRMAGNTIYF; cdr3_nt: TGCAGCGTTCGGACGAGCCCAGGGAGGATGGCTGGAAACACCATATATTTT
j_call: TRBJ2-7; clone_size: once; v_call: TRBV2; d_call: TRBD2; cdr3_aa: CASSPGLTTYEQYF; cdr3_nt: TGTGCCAGCAGCCCGGGACTAACCACCTACGAGCAGTACTTC